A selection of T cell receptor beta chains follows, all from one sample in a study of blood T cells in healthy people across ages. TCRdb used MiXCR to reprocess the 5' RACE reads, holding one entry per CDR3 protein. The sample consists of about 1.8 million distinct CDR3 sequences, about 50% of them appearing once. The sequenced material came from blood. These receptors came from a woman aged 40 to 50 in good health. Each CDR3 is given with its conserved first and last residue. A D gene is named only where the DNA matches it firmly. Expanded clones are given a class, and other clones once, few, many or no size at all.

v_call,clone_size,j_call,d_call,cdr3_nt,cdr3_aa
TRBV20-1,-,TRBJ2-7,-,TGCAGTGCTAGAGATTGGACAGAAGGAAGGCCTGAGCAGTACTTC,CSARDWTEGRPEQYF
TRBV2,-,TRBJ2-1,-,TGTGCCAGCAGGCGGGACAGCGGAGGAGAGACCCAGTTCTTC,CASRRDSGGETQFF
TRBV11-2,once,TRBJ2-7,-,TGTGCCAGCAGTCCGATGACAGCCTATACCGAGCAGTACTTC,CASSPMTAYTEQYF
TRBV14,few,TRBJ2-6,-,TGTGCCAGCAGCCTCTTAGGGCCGGGCTCTGGGGCCAACGTCCTGACTTTC,CASSLLGPGSGANVLTF
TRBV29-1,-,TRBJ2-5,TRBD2,TGCAGCGCCTCGGGGGGATGGGAGACCCAGTACTTC,CSASGGWETQYF
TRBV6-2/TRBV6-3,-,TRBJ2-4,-,TGTGCCAGCAGTTACTCGAAGAGGAACATTCAGTACTTC,CASSYSKRNIQYF
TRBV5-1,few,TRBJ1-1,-,TGCGCCAGCAGCTCGCCCTCGGGGGGGAACACTGAAGCTTTCTTT,CASSSPSGGNTEAFF
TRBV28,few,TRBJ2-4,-,TGTGCCAGCAGCTTCACTAGCACTGGCCAGTACTTC,CASSFTSTGQYF
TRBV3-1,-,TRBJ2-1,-,TGTGCCAGCAGCCACGGGACTGGGGCTCGCCGGCGGTTCTTC,CASSHGTGARRRFF
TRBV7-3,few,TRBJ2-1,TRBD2,TGTGCCAGCAGCTTAGGGACTAGTAACTACAATGAGCAGTTCTTC,CASSLGTSNYNEQFF
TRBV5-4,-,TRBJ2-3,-,TGTGCCAGCAGCGGACGGGACTCGCTCACAGATACGCAGTATTTT,CASSGRDSLTDTQYF
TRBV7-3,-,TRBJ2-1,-,TGTGCCAGCAGCCCCAGACACGGCAATGAGCAGTTCTTC,CASSPRHGNEQFF